This passage covers 21 T cell receptor beta chains from one sample sequenced in a study of blood T cell repertoires in COVID-19. TCRdb's table, derived via immunoSEQ multiplex PCR, lists solely in-frame clones and lacks some. Of approximately 140,000 clones listed, 65% to 90% were seen once; the top ten hold around 2.3%. The sample consisted of PBMCs or T cells enriched from blood (not recorded which). Receptor source: a woman between 45 and 65 years old who had recovered from COVID-19.

In this sample, this clone turned up once. This rearrangement joins TRBV5-1 to TRBJ2-3; 11 positions agree with TRBD1. V trimming: 4 bases; J trimming: 10 bases; junction bases outside the gene matches: 5. The length of the CDR3 is 13 residues. Germline V gene sequence: CDR1 SGHRS, CDR2 YFSETQ. CDR3: CASSRGDRGAQYF. The DNA of the CDR3 is TGCGCCAGCAGCAGAGGGGACAGGGGGGCGCAGTATTTT.

This clone was found once. The chain recombines TRBV7-9 with TRBJ1-1; 11 bases agree with TRBD1. After removal of 5 bases from V and 11 bases from J, the junction contained 10 bases not matched to a gene. The CDR3 length is 14 residues. Germline V CDR1 and CDR2: SEHNR, FQNEAQ (reference sequence). CDR3 sequence: CASSRYGQGANAFF. The CDR3 region has the DNA TGTGCCAGCAGCCGATACGGACAGGGGGCGAATGCTTTCTTT.

The table lists this clone with a count of one. This CDR3 is CASSEGAGADTQYF. The CDR3 region has the DNA TGTGCCAGCAGTGAAGGGGCAGGGGCAGATACGCAGTATTTT. The chain combines TRBV6-1 with TRBJ2-3; possibly TRBD1 for D (6 bases). From germline, CDR1 is MNHNS and CDR2 SASEGT. The CDR3 totals 14 residues. V lost 1 base and J 4 bases, leaving 9 bases between the germline ends.

The chain is built from TRBV24-1 and TRBJ2-1; TRBD1 aligns across 8 bases. Germline loops: CDR1 KGHDR, CDR2 SFDVKD. The CDR3 covers 14 residues. Trimming took 3 bases from V and 9 from J; bases not matched to a gene: 6. CDR3 sequence (DNA): TGTGCCACCAGTGATAGACAGGGGCGTGGTGAGCAGTTCTTC. Protein sequence: CATSDRQGRGEQFF.

The chain carries TRBV11-3 and TRBJ2-1, with D possibly TRBD2 on 6 matching bases. V gave up 0 bases and J gave up 9 bases, with 15 bases separating them. The CDR3 length is 15 residues. Germline CDR1 reads SGHNT; CDR2 reads YENEEA. CDR3 sequence (DNA): TGTGCCAGCAGCTTAGAACCGACTAGAAATCGTGAGCAGTTCTTC. Its translation: CASSLEPTRNREQFF. The whole variable domain, filled in from reference TRBV11-3 and TRBJ2-1, reads EAGVVQSPRYKIIEKKQPVAFWCNPISGHNTLYWYLQNLGQGPELLIRYENEEAVDDSQLPKDRFSAERLKGVDSTLKIQPAELGDSAVYLCASSLEPTRNREQFFGPGTRLTVL.

The chain recombines TRBV7-2 with TRBJ2-7; 9 positions match TRBD2. Per the germline V gene, CDR1 is SGHTA and CDR2 is FQGNSA. The ends lost 4 bases at V and 5 bases at J; junction bases unmatched: 6. This CDR3 is built from 14 residues. For the CDR3, the DNA is TGTGCCAGCAGCTGGGCAGCGGGGGGCAACGAGCAGTACTTC. Encoded protein: CASSWAAGGNEQYF.

The chain couples TRBV18 to TRBJ2-7, with 10 bases lining up with TRBD2. The V segment lost 3 bases and the J segment 4 bases; nucleotides outside the gene matches: 6. The CDR3 runs to 15 residues. The germline gives CDR1 KGHSH, CDR2 LQKENI. The CDR3 loop is CASSPASGGAYEQYF. In nucleotides, the CDR3 is TGTGCCAGCTCACCCGCAAGCGGGGGGGCTTACGAGCAGTACTTC.

This clone has just one count. This chain connects TRBV7-2 to TRBJ2-1, with TRBD1 matching over 10 bases. V shed 3 bases and J 7 bases; nucleotides not matched to a gene: 3. Per germline, CDR1 SGHTA and CDR2 FQGNSA. The CDR3 covers 14 residues. CDR3 coding DNA: TGTGCCAGCAGCTTTCCGGGACAGGGGAATGAGCAGTTCTTC. This gives the protein CASSFPGQGNEQFF.

This clone was counted between two and nine times. The chain joins TRBV5-1 to TRBJ2-3; 7 bases are shared with TRBD1. Per the germline V gene, CDR1 is SGHRS and CDR2 is YFSETQ. This CDR3 region has 14 residues. V lost 6 bases to trimming and J lost 4 bases; unmatched junction nucleotides: 8. CDR3 DNA sequence: TGCGCCAGCACTCCGACAGGGTACTCAGATACGCAGTATTTT. This sequence encodes CASTPTGYSDTQYF.

The V gene is TRBV27, the J gene TRBJ1-5, with a possible D match to TRBD1 (6 bases). Germline V gives CDR1 MNHEY, CDR2 SMNVEV (reference sequence). V dropped 6 bases and J dropped 3 bases, with 18 bases sitting between them. CDR3 size: 16 residues. This CDR3 is CASRLGGARDNQPQHF. In nucleotides, the CDR3 is TGTGCCAGCAGACTAGGGGGGGCTCGGGACAATCAGCCCCAGCATTTT.

The genes are TRBV7-9 and TRBJ2-1, with 7 nucleotides matching TRBD2. The CDR3 covers 15 residues. The V segment lost 2 bases and the J segment 8 bases; nucleotides outside the gene matches: 9. The germline CDR1 and CDR2 sequences are SEHNR and FQNEAQ (reference sequence). The CDR3 loop is CASSLSWGGPDEQFF. CDR3 bases: TGTGCCAGCAGCTTATCATGGGGGGGTCCTGATGAGCAGTTCTTC. Filled out from reference TRBV7-9 and TRBJ2-1, the complete variable domain reads DTGVSQNPRHKITKRGQNVTFRCDPISEHNRLYWYRQTLGQGPEFLTYFQNEAQLEKSRLLSDRFSAERPKGSFSTLEIQRTEQGDSAMYLCASSLSWGGPDEQFFGPGTRLTVL.

V and J are TRBV19 and TRBJ2-3; D perhaps matches TRBD2 (6 bases). CDR3 size: 13 residues. Trimming took 5 bases from V and 4 from J, leaving 10 bases between them. In germline, CDR1 is LNHDA, CDR2 SQIVND (reference sequence). CDR3 in amino acids: CASSPTGADTQYF. CDR3 coding DNA: TGTGCCAGTAGTCCGACGGGGGCAGATACGCAGTATTTT. Full variable domain (remainder filled in from reference TRBV19 and TRBJ2-3): DGGITQSPKYLFRKEGQNVTLSCEQNLNHDAMYWYRQDPGQGLRLIYYSQIVNDFQKGDIAEGYSVSREKKESFPLTVTSAQKNPTAFYLCASSPTGADTQYFGPGTRLTVL.

V and J are TRBV11-3 and TRBJ2-1; 8 nucleotides agree with TRBD1. Germline CDR1 SGHNT, CDR2 YENEEA. This CDR3 contains 14 residues. V trimming: 5 bases; J trimming: 4 bases; junction bases outside the gene matches: 4. CDR3 DNA sequence: TGTGCCAGCAGCACGAGGACAGGGTACAATGAGCAGTTCTTC. Protein: CASSTRTGYNEQFF.

V gene TRBV5-8 combines with J gene TRBJ2-1; 10 bases are a match to TRBD1. This CDR3 comprises 14 residues. Germline CDR1 is SGHTS and CDR2 is YDEGEE. The trim removed 3 bases at V and 10 bases at J, leaving 7 bases unmatched. This chain's CDR3 is CASSWDRGGSEQFF. Here the CDR3 DNA reads TGTGCCAGCAGCTGGGACAGGGGAGGTAGCGAGCAGTTCTTC. The full variable domain, with the rest looked up from reference TRBV5-8 and TRBJ2-1, is EAGVTQSPTHLIKTRGQQATLRCSPISGHTSVYWYQQALGLGLQFLLWYDEGEERNRGNFPPRFSGRQFPNYSSELNVNALELEDSALYLCASSWDRGGSEQFFGPGTRLTVL.

The CDR3 loop is CASSLAGVNEKLFF. The CDR3, as DNA: TGTGCCAGCAGCTTAGCCGGGGTTAATGAAAAACTGTTTTTT. The chain combines TRBV7-9 with TRBJ1-4; D not resolved. Germline CDR1 and CDR2: SEHNR and FQNEAQ (reference sequence). V was clipped by 0 bases and J by 4 bases, with 6 bases between them. The CDR3 loop spans 14 amino acids.

The chain uses TRBV7-8 and TRBJ1-6; D is perhaps TRBD1 (6 bases). Looked up from germline, CDR1 is SGHVS and CDR2 is FQNEAQ. This CDR3 has 15 residues. Trimming removed 1 base at V and 7 bases at J, with 11 bases between. The CDR3 coding sequence is TGTGCCAGCAGCTTAGGAGCAGGGGCCAATTCACCCCTCCACTTT. Translation: CASSLGAGANSPLHF.

V gene TRBV7-9 combines with J gene TRBJ2-5; D is possibly TRBD1 (5 bases). Germline V lookup: CDR1 SEHNR, CDR2 FQNEAQ (reference sequence). The CDR3 is 14 amino acids. The ends were cut back, 3 bases at V and 3 bases at J, with 11 bases in the middle. The CDR3, as DNA: TGTGCCAGCAGCTTGGATCTAGGGGAAGAGACCCAGTACTTC. Its protein product is CASSLDLGEETQYF.

The chain is built from TRBV18 and TRBJ1-2, with D perhaps TRBD1 (5 bases). This CDR3 spans 13 amino acids. Germline V gives CDR1 KGHSH, CDR2 LQKENI. The germline V and J ends were trimmed by 1 base and 7 bases, with 10 bases remaining between them. The CDR3 DNA sequence: TGTGCCAGCTCACCACAAGGGACTACTGGCTACACCTTC. Encoded protein: CASSPQGTTGYTF.

This rearrangement joins TRBV7-2 to TRBJ2-1; TRBD2 matches at 13 bases. V lost 5 bases, J lost 6 bases, and 7 bases stayed unmatched. Germline V lookup: CDR1 SGHTA, CDR2 FQGNSA. This CDR3 region has 16 residues. The CDR3 DNA reads TGTGCCAGCAGCCCCCGCACTAGCGGGGGGGCCAATGAGCAGTTCTTC. It specifies CASSPRTSGGANEQFF.

V gene TRBV30 combines with J gene TRBJ1-2; a possible D gene is TRBD1 (6 bases). Per the germline V gene, CDR1 is GTSNPN and CDR2 is SVGIG (reference sequence). The CDR3 runs 13 residues. Trimming removed 3 bases at V and 5 bases at J, with 13 bases between. The CDR3 reads CAWRAGAIYGYTF. For the CDR3, the DNA is TGTGCCTGGAGGGCGGGGGCCATTTATGGCTACACCTTC.

The chain has TRBV10-3 and TRBJ2-5, with a weak D call TRBD1 (5 bases). The CDR3 runs 15 residues. The germline V gene has CDR1 ENHRY and CDR2 SYGVKD. Deletions cut 4 bases from V and 0 bases from J, with 12 bases between. Here the CDR3 reads CAISVQGQHQETQYF. As DNA, the CDR3 is TGTGCCATCAGTGTCCAGGGTCAACACCAAGAGACCCAGTACTTC.